Listed below are T cell receptor beta chains from one sample, sequenced in a study of CD8 T cells in Susac syndrome. MiXCR, run by TCRdb on the immunoSEQ multiplex PCR reads, gives a single entry per CDR3 protein. The sample records around 100,000 distinct CDR3 sequences, about 95% being singletons. The sequenced material came from CD8+ T cells from PBMCs. The source is a human donor with Susac syndrome. Each CDR3 is given with its conserved first and last residue. The D gene is left open where the match is weak. Not all rows give a size; the values are once, few, many and, for expanded clones, a class.

abundance: -
j_gene: TRBJ2-7
d_gene: -
v_gene: TRBV7-9
CDR3aa: CASSHTGTGAYEQYF
CDR3nt: TGTGCCAGCAGCCACACCGGGACGGGGGCCTACGAGCAGTACTTC

abundance: -
j_gene: TRBJ2-5
d_gene: -
v_gene: TRBV29-1
CDR3aa: CSVVAGETQYF
CDR3nt: TGCAGCGTTGTTGCTGGAGAGACCCAGTACTTC

abundance: -
j_gene: TRBJ2-7
d_gene: -
v_gene: TRBV6-1
CDR3aa: CASGVEAYEQYF
CDR3nt: TGTGCCAGCGGCGTGGAGGCCTACGAGCAGTACTTC

abundance: -
j_gene: TRBJ2-5
d_gene: TRBD1
v_gene: TRBV24-1
CDR3aa: CATSDLGQGPGETQYF
CDR3nt: TGTGCCACCAGTGATTTGGGACAGGGGCCAGGGGAGACCCAGTACTTC

abundance: once
j_gene: TRBJ1-2
d_gene: -
v_gene: TRBV7-9
CDR3aa: CASSFDRNYGYTF
CDR3nt: TGTGCCAGCAGCTTTGACAGGAACTATGGCTACACCTTC

abundance: -
j_gene: TRBJ2-7
d_gene: TRBD1
v_gene: TRBV27
CDR3aa: CASSLYLAGGYEQYF
CDR3nt: TGTGCCAGCAGTTTGTATCTGGCAGGGGGCTACGAGCAGTACTTC

abundance: -
j_gene: TRBJ2-2
d_gene: -
v_gene: TRBV30
CDR3aa: CAWKPHPPGNTGELFF
CDR3nt: TGTGCCTGGAAACCCCACCCGCCAGGGAACACCGGGGAGCTGTTTTTT

abundance: -
j_gene: TRBJ2-1
d_gene: -
v_gene: TRBV3-1
CDR3aa: CASRSLAKYNEQFF
CDR3nt: TGTGCCAGCAGATCCCTAGCGAAGTACAATGAGCAGTTCTTC

abundance: -
j_gene: TRBJ1-4
d_gene: -
v_gene: TRBV4-1
CDR3aa: CASSQGPNPTNEKLFF
CDR3nt: TGCGCCAGCAGCCAAGGCCCGAACCCAACTAATGAAAAACTGTTTTTT

abundance: -
j_gene: TRBJ1-2
d_gene: -
v_gene: TRBV15
CDR3aa: CATSRDYTEGYTF
CDR3nt: TGTGCCACCAGCAGAGATTATACGGAGGGCTACACCTTC

abundance: -
j_gene: TRBJ2-1
d_gene: TRBD2
v_gene: TRBV5-1
CDR3aa: CASKRDGDEQFF
CDR3nt: TGCGCCAGTAAGCGGGATGGGGATGAGCAGTTCTTC

abundance: -
j_gene: TRBJ1-2
d_gene: TRBD1
v_gene: TRBV9
CDR3aa: CASSSTGQGGNGYTF
CDR3nt: TGTGCCAGCAGCTCAACGGGACAGGGAGGGAATGGCTACACCTTC

abundance: once
j_gene: TRBJ1-5
d_gene: TRBD1
v_gene: TRBV28
CDR3aa: CASRRQGFSNQPQHF
CDR3nt: TGTGCCAGCAGAAGACAGGGATTTAGCAATCAGCCCCAGCATTTT

abundance: -
j_gene: TRBJ1-2
d_gene: TRBD1
v_gene: TRBV29-1
CDR3aa: CSVEGLQGDYGYTF
CDR3nt: TGCAGCGTTGAAGGTTTACAGGGGGACTATGGCTACACCTTC

abundance: -
j_gene: TRBJ1-1
d_gene: -
v_gene: TRBV4-1
CDR3aa: CASSQDWETEAFF
CDR3nt: TGCGCCAGCAGCCAAGACTGGGAGACTGAAGCTTTCTTT

abundance: -
j_gene: TRBJ2-5
d_gene: TRBD2
v_gene: TRBV14
CDR3aa: CASSPRTSGETQYF
CDR3nt: TGTGCCAGCAGCCCCCGGACTAGTGGGGAGACCCAGTACTTC

abundance: few
j_gene: TRBJ2-1
d_gene: -
v_gene: TRBV6-2/TRBV6-3
CDR3aa: CASSYSSRKFF
CDR3nt: TGTGCCAGCAGTTACTCTTCGAGGAAGTTCTTC

abundance: -
j_gene: TRBJ2-1
d_gene: TRBD2
v_gene: TRBV14
CDR3aa: CASSLGTSGSEQFF
CDR3nt: TGTGCCAGCAGCCTCGGGACTAGCGGATCTGAGCAGTTCTTC

abundance: -
j_gene: TRBJ2-5
d_gene: TRBD2
v_gene: TRBV29-1
CDR3aa: CSPGLAEETQYF
CDR3nt: TGCAGCCCCGGACTAGCGGAAGAGACCCAGTACTTC

abundance: -
j_gene: TRBJ1-1
d_gene: -
v_gene: TRBV3-1
CDR3aa: CASSPGSRGTEAFF
CDR3nt: TGTGCCAGCAGCCCGGGATCCCGGGGCACTGAAGCTTTCTTT

abundance: -
j_gene: TRBJ2-7
d_gene: -
v_gene: TRBV18
CDR3aa: CASSPPGGRGVSEQYF
CDR3nt: TGTGCCAGCTCACCACCGGGGGGCAGGGGAGTTTCCGAGCAGTACTTC

abundance: -
j_gene: TRBJ2-1
d_gene: TRBD2
v_gene: TRBV4-1
CDR3aa: CASSQVSPSGSLNEQFF
CDR3nt: TGCGCCAGCAGCCAAGTCTCCCCTAGCGGGAGTTTGAATGAGCAGTTCTTC

abundance: -
j_gene: TRBJ2-7
d_gene: TRBD1
v_gene: TRBV19
CDR3aa: CASSMTGGQIYEQYF
CDR3nt: TGTGCCAGTAGTATGACAGGGGGACAAATCTACGAGCAGTACTTC

abundance: -
j_gene: TRBJ1-2
d_gene: TRBD1
v_gene: TRBV6-1
CDR3aa: CASSLRDRGPGGYTF
CDR3nt: TGTGCCAGCAGTCTCCGGGACAGGGGGCCTGGTGGCTACACCTTC

abundance: -
j_gene: TRBJ2-1
d_gene: -
v_gene: TRBV11-2
CDR3aa: CASSLRRSEQFF
CDR3nt: TGTGCCAGCAGCTTGAGAAGGAGTGAGCAGTTCTTC

abundance: -
j_gene: TRBJ2-2
d_gene: -
v_gene: TRBV4-2
CDR3aa: CTSSQGRSGELFF
CDR3nt: TGTACCAGCAGCCAAGGGAGATCCGGGGAGCTGTTTTTT

abundance: -
j_gene: TRBJ2-4
d_gene: TRBD2
v_gene: TRBV11-2
CDR3aa: CASSLNRAGGGNIQYF
CDR3nt: TGTGCCAGCAGCTTAAATAGGGCGGGAGGAGGAAACATTCAGTACTTC

abundance: -
j_gene: TRBJ2-7
d_gene: -
v_gene: TRBV4-1
CDR3aa: CASSQDAGGNYEQYF
CDR3nt: TGCGCCAGCAGCCAAGATGCAGGGGGGAACTACGAGCAGTACTTC

abundance: once
j_gene: TRBJ2-3
d_gene: TRBD2
v_gene: TRBV7-9
CDR3aa: CASSVDVAGGTQYF
CDR3nt: TGTGCCAGCAGCGTTGATGTAGCGGGAGGTACGCAGTATTTT

abundance: -
j_gene: TRBJ2-4
d_gene: -
v_gene: TRBV3-1
CDR3aa: CASSGNDHIQYF
CDR3nt: TGTGCCAGCTCAGGGAACGACCACATTCAGTACTTC

abundance: once
j_gene: TRBJ1-1
d_gene: -
v_gene: TRBV12-3/TRBV12-4
CDR3aa: CASREQVNTEAFF
CDR3nt: TGTGCCAGCAGGGAACAGGTTAACACTGAAGCTTTCTTT

abundance: -
j_gene: TRBJ2-2
d_gene: -
v_gene: TRBV29-1
CDR3aa: CSVGFGRTGELFF
CDR3nt: TGCAGCGTCGGGTTTGGGCGGACCGGGGAGCTGTTTTTT

abundance: -
j_gene: TRBJ2-7
d_gene: -
v_gene: TRBV20-1
CDR3aa: CSARPEIGPDYEQYF
CDR3nt: TGCAGTGCTAGACCCGAGATCGGACCGGACTACGAGCAGTACTTC

abundance: -
j_gene: TRBJ2-5
d_gene: -
v_gene: TRBV13
CDR3aa: CASSLQRGTQYF
CDR3nt: TGTGCCAGCAGCTTACAAAGGGGGACCCAGTACTTC

abundance: -
j_gene: TRBJ2-7
d_gene: TRBD2
v_gene: TRBV5-1
CDR3aa: CASSLGILADPPLEQYF
CDR3nt: TGCGCCAGCAGCTTGGGGATACTAGCGGACCCCCCCCTCGAGCAGTACTTC

abundance: once
j_gene: TRBJ2-7
d_gene: TRBD2
v_gene: TRBV2
CDR3aa: CASAGTRSYEQYF
CDR3nt: TGTGCCAGTGCCGGGACTAGGTCCTACGAGCAGTACTTC

abundance: -
j_gene: TRBJ2-2
d_gene: -
v_gene: TRBV9
CDR3aa: CASSLGTPNTGELFF
CDR3nt: TGTGCCAGCAGCCTCGGGACTCCTAACACCGGGGAGCTGTTTTTT

abundance: -
j_gene: TRBJ2-3
d_gene: -
v_gene: TRBV4-1
CDR3aa: CASSVPPSGLSGGTDTQYF
CDR3nt: TGCGCCAGCAGCGTCCCCCCTAGCGGGCTTTCAGGGGGAACAGATACGCAGTATTTT

abundance: once
j_gene: TRBJ1-6
d_gene: -
v_gene: TRBV9
CDR3aa: CASSVWGVNSPLHF
CDR3nt: TGTGCCAGCAGCGTTTGGGGGGTCAATTCACCCCTCCACTTT

abundance: -
j_gene: TRBJ2-2
d_gene: TRBD2
v_gene: TRBV5-4
CDR3aa: CASSGGRAGELFF
CDR3nt: TGTGCCAGCAGCGGTGGGAGGGCCGGGGAGCTGTTTTTT

abundance: -
j_gene: TRBJ1-5
d_gene: TRBD1
v_gene: TRBV5-4
CDR3aa: CASSPGQGIMPQHF
CDR3nt: TGTGCCAGCAGCCCGGGACAGGGGATAATGCCCCAGCATTTT

abundance: -
j_gene: TRBJ2-1
d_gene: TRBD1
v_gene: TRBV4-1
CDR3aa: CASSQRLTGTYNEQFF
CDR3nt: TGCGCCAGCAGCCAAAGGTTGACAGGGACCTACAATGAGCAGTTCTTC

abundance: -
j_gene: TRBJ2-7
d_gene: TRBD1
v_gene: TRBV27
CDR3aa: CASRQGAGEQYF
CDR3nt: TGTGCCAGCCGACAGGGGGCTGGGGAGCAGTACTTC

abundance: -
j_gene: TRBJ2-2
d_gene: -
v_gene: TRBV5-4
CDR3aa: CASSWDAMGELFF
CDR3nt: TGTGCCAGCAGCTGGGACGCGATGGGGGAGCTGTTTTTT

abundance: -
j_gene: TRBJ2-1
d_gene: TRBD2
v_gene: TRBV29-1
CDR3aa: CSGGGSYYNEQFF
CDR3nt: TGCAGCGGCGGGGGGTCTTACTACAATGAGCAGTTCTTC

abundance: -
j_gene: TRBJ2-7
d_gene: -
v_gene: TRBV7-2
CDR3aa: CASSLGTLYEQYF
CDR3nt: TGTGCCAGCAGCTTGGGGACCTTATACGAGCAGTACTTC

abundance: -
j_gene: TRBJ2-1
d_gene: -
v_gene: TRBV5-1
CDR3aa: CASSLIVLDGRNEQFF
CDR3nt: TGCGCCAGCAGCTTAATAGTCCTGGACGGTCGCAATGAGCAGTTCTTC